These 11 T cell receptor beta chains share one sample of origin, sequenced in a study of cytomegalovirus exposure and HLA in healthy donors. PCR involved 60 Vbeta and 13 Jbeta primers. The repertoire was sequenced with immunoSEQ multiplex PCR; TCRdb's copy has only in-frame clones and lacks some. The table includes more than 95,000 clones, roughly three quarters detected once. Sample: PBMCs. These receptors were taken from a male donor in good health and CMV-seronegative.

The chain employs TRBV6-6 and TRBJ2-1, with D maybe TRBD2 (5 bases). In germline, CDR1 is MNHNY, CDR2 SVGAGI (reference sequence). Trimming cost V 6 bases and J 1 base, with 16 bases left between them. The CDR3 spans 16 residues. The CDR3 nucleotides read TGTGCCAGCAGCTCCACTAGTTCGGGGTCCTACAATGAGCAGTTCTTC. It specifies CASSSTSSGSYNEQFF.

The V call is TRBV6-6, the J call TRBJ2-7; D is perhaps TRBD1 (6 bases). The length of the CDR3 is 13 residues. Deletions cut 7 bases from V and 5 bases from J, with 15 bases between. The germline CDR1 and CDR2 sequences are MNHNY and SVGAGI (reference sequence). Here the CDR3 DNA reads TGTGCCAGCAAGAAGGGGGACCCCAACGAGCAGTACTTC. Its protein product is CASKKGDPNEQYF.

This rearrangement joins TRBV27 to TRBJ2-7, with D maybe TRBD2 (5 bases). The germline gives CDR1 MNHEY, CDR2 SMNVEV (reference sequence). This CDR3 spans 15 amino acids. V was cut by 7 bases and J by 2 bases, with 18 bases left in between. The CDR3 DNA sequence: TGTGCCAGCAACCAGAAGCCGGGAAAACCCTACGAGCAGTACTTC. Protein: CASNQKPGKPYEQYF.

V gene TRBV27 combines with J gene TRBJ2-1; 8 bases agree with TRBD1. Looked up from germline, CDR1 is MNHEY and CDR2 is SMNVEV (reference sequence). The junction had 7 bases not matched to a gene; V was cut back by 7 bases and J by 5 bases. The CDR3 sequence is 14 residues long. The CDR3 loop is CASKVDRADNEQFF. The CDR3 DNA follows: TGTGCCAGCAAGGTGGACAGGGCGGACAATGAGCAGTTCTTC.

The chain combines TRBV28 with TRBJ2-1; 7 bases align to TRBD2. The germline V gene has CDR1 MDHEN and CDR2 SYDVKM. After removal of 4 bases from V and 6 bases from J, the junction contained 12 bases not matched to a gene. The CDR3 loop spans 16 amino acids. CDR3 region: CASSSARTRSINEQFF. The CDR3 DNA is TGTGCCAGCAGTTCAGCCCGGACTAGAAGTATCAATGAGCAGTTCTTC.

V is TRBV27 and J is TRBJ2-7; possible D gene TRBD2, 5 bases. The CDR3 is 14 residues long. Germline CDR1 and CDR2: MNHEY and SMNVEV (reference sequence). Deletions cut 6 bases from V and 1 base from J, with 13 bases between. In DNA form, the CDR3 reads TGTGCCAGCAGCCACGAGGGAGAGTCCTACGAGCAGTACTTC. Residues: CASSHEGESYEQYF.

This clone was observed a handful of times. The genes are TRBV5-6 and TRBJ2-5; a possible D gene is TRBD2 (5 bases). The CDR3 runs 13 residues. Germline CDR1 SGHDT, CDR2 YYEEEE. V was cut by 5 bases and J by 4 bases, with 12 bases left in between. The CDR3 DNA reads TGTGCCAGCAGGGACTCCCGAGCAGAGACCCAGTACTTC. Protein sequence: CASRDSRAETQYF.

V is TRBV11-2 and J is TRBJ1-3; D remains unclear. CDR1 SGHAT and CDR2 FQNNGV come from the germline V gene. Trimming took off 5 bases at V and 4 bases at J, with 12 bases between the two ends. There are 14 residues in the CDR3. CDR3 region: CASSLTGRGNTIYF. CDR3 bases: TGTGCCAGCAGCCTGACCGGGAGGGGAAACACCATATATTTT.

CDR3 in DNA: TGCAGCGTCCACCTCTTTCGTGCGGGTAACTACAATGAGCAGTTCTTC. It is translated as CSVHLFRAGNYNEQFF. This chain connects TRBV29-1 to TRBJ2-1, with D tentatively TRBD2 (5 bases). This CDR3 is built from 16 residues. V was clipped by 6 bases and J by 3 bases, with 21 bases between them. From germline, CDR1 is SQVTM and CDR2 ANQGSEA.

This clone occurred once. This chain links TRBV7-8 with TRBJ1-2; 7 bases are a match to TRBD1. The CDR3 runs 18 residues. Trimming at V came to 4 bases and at J to 5 bases, leaving 19 bases not matched to a gene. Germline V lookup: CDR1 SGHVS, CDR2 FQNEAQ. Written as DNA, the CDR3 is TGTGCCAGCAGCTCGCTACACTTAAGACAGGGAAGGATGTATGGCTACACCTTC. It specifies CASSSLHLRQGRMYGYTF.

The chain uses TRBV6-5 and TRBJ2-5; D not resolved. From germline, CDR1 is MNHEY and CDR2 SVGAGI. V lost 5 bases and J 1 base, leaving 11 bases between the germline ends. The CDR3 consists of 14 residues. CDR3 protein: CASSRLPFQETQYF. In DNA, the CDR3 is TGTGCCAGCAGTAGACTCCCTTTCCAAGAGACCCAGTACTTC.